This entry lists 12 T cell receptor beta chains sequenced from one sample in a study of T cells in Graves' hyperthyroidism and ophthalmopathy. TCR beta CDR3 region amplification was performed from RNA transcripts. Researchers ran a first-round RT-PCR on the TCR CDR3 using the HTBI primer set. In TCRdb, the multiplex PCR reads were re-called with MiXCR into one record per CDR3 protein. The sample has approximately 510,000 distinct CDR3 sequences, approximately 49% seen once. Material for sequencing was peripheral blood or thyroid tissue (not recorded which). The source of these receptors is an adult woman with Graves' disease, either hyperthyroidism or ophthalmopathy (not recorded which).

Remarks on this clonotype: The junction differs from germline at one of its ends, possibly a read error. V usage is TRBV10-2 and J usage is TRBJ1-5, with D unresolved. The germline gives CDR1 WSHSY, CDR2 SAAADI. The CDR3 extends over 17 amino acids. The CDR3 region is CASSERNSFGLGQPQHF. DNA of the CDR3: TGTGCCAGCAGTGAACGGAATTCTTTCGGGTTGGGTCAGCCCCAGCATTTT.

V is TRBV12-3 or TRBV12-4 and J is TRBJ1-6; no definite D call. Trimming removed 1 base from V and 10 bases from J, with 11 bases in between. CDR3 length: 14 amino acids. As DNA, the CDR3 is TGTGCCAGCAGTTTAGGGAGGTCCGAATCACCCCTCCACTTT. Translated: CASSLGRSESPLHF.

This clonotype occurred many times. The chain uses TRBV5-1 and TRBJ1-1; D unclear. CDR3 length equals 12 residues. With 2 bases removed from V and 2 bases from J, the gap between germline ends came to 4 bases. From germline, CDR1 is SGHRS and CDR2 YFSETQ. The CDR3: CASSLKNTEAFF. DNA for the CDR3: TGCGCCAGCAGCTTAAAAAACACTGAAGCTTTCTTT.

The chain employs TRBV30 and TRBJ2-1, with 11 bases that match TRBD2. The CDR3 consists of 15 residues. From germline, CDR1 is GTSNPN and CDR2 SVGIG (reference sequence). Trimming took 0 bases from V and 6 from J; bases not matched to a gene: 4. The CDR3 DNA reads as TGTGCCTGGAGTGTTCTAGCGGGAGGTCTCAATGAGCAGTTCTTC. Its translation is CAWSVLAGGLNEQFF. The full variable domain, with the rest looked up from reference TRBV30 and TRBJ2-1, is SQTIHQWPATLVQPVGSPLSLECTVEGTSNPNLYWYRQAAGRGLQLLFYSVGIGQISSEVPQNLSASRPQDRQFILSSKKLLLSDSGFYLCAWSVLAGGLNEQFFGPGTRLTVL.

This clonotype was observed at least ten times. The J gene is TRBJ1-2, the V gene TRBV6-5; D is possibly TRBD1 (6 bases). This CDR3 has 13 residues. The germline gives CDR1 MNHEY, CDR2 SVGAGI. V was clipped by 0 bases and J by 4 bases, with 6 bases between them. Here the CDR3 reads CASSYSGGYGYTF. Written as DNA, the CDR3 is TGTGCCAGCAGTTACTCAGGGGGCTATGGCTACACCTTC.

CDR3 sequence reads: CASSLVQPGLAGNTGELFF. For the CDR3, the DNA is TGTGCCAGCAGTTTGGTTCAACCGGGACTAGCGGGAAACACCGGGGAGCTGTTTTTT. The gene calls are TRBV12-3 or TRBV12-4 and TRBJ2-2; 13 bases match TRBD2. With V trimmed by 3 bases and J by 2 bases, 9 bases remained unmatched. This CDR3 is built from 19 residues.

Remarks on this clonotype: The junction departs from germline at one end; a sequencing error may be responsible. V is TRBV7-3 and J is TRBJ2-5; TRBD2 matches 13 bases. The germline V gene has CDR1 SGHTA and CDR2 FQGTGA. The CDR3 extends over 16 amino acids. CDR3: CASSSRTSGRGEPQYF. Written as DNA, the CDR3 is TGTGCCAGCAGCTCCCGGACTAGCGGGAGAGGAGAGCCCCAGTACTTC.

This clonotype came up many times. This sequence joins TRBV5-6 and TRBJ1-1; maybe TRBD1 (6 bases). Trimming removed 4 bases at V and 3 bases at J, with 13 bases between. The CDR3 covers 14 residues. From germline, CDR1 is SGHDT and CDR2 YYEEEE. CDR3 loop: CASSRQAGYTEAFF. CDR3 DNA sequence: TGTGCCAGCAGCCGACAGGCCGGTTACACTGAAGCTTTCTTT.

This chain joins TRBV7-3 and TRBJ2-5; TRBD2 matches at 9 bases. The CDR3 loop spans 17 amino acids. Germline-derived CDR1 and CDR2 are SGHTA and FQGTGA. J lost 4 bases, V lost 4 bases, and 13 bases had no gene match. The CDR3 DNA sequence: TGTGCCAGCAGCTCATTTCGGGCTAGCGGGAAAGGAGAGACCCAGTACTTC. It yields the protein CASSSFRASGKGETQYF.

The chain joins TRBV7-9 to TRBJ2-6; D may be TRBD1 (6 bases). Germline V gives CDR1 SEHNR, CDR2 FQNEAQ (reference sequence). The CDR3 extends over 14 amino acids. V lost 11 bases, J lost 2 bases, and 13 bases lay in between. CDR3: CALQAGAGANVLTF. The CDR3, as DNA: TGTGCCCTACAAGCAGGGGCTGGGGCCAACGTCCTGACTTTC.

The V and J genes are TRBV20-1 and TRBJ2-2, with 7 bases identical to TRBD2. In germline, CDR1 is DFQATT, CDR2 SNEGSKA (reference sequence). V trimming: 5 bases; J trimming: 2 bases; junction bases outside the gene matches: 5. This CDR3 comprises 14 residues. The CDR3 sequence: CSAPREANTGELFF. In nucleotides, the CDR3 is TGCAGTGCTCCACGGGAGGCAAACACCGGGGAGCTGTTTTTT.

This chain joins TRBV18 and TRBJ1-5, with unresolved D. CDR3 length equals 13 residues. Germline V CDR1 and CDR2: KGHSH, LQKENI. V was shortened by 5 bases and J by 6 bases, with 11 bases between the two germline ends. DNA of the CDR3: TGTGCCAGCTCATCTAGGGAGACTCAGCCCCAGCATTTT. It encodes CASSSRETQPQHF.